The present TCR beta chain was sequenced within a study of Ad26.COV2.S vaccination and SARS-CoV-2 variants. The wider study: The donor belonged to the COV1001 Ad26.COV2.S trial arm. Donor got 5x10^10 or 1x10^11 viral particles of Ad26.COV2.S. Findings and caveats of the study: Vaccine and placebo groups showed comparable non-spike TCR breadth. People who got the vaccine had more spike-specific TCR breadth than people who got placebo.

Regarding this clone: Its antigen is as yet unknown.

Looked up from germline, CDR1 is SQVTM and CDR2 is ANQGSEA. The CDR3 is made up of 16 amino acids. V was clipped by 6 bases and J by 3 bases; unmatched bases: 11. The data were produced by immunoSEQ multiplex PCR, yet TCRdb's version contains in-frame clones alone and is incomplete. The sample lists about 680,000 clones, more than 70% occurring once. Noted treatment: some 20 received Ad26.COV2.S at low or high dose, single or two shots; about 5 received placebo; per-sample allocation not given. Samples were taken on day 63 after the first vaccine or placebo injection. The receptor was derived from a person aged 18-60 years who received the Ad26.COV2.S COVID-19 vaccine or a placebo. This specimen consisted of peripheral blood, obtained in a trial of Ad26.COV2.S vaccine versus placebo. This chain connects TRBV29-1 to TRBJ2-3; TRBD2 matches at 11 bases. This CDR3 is CSVEGLAGGLTDTQYF. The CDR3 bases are TGCAGCGTAGAGGGCCTAGCGGGAGGACTTACAGATACGCAGTATTTT.